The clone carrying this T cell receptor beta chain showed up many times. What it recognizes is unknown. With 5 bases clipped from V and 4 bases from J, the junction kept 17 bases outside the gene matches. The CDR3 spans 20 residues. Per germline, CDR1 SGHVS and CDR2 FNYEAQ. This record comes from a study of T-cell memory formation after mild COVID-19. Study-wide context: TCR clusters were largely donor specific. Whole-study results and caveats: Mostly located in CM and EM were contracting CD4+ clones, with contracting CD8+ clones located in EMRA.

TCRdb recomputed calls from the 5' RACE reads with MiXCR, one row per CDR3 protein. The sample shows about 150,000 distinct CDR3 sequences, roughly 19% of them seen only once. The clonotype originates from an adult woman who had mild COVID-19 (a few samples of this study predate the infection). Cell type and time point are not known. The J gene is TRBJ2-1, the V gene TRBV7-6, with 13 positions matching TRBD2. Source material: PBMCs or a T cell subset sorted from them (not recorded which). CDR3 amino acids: CASSQTWTSGGSRNYNEQFF. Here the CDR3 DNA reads TGTGCCAGCAGCCAGACTTGGACTAGCGGGGGAAGCCGAAATTACAATGAGCAGTTCTTC.